This T cell receptor (beta chain) originates from a study of a mutant IDH1 vaccine in newly diagnosed glioma. Study context: With temozolomide cycles, or 4-6 weeks after radiotherapy alone, vaccination was started. Patients arrived already treated with radiotherapy, temozolomide, or both, most having had both. Study results and caveats: Among patients, nearly 95% showed immune responses induced by the vaccine.

Assay: immunoSEQ multiplex PCR; the TCRdb copy retains only in-frame clones and omits some. The sample yields roughly 74,000 clones, 75% to 85% seen once. This sample's time point: week 23, last vaccination. Doses consisted of 300 ug of mutant IDH1 20-mer peptide each, paired with topical imiquimod. About this clone itself: Its antigen is still unknown.

The germline CDR1 and CDR2 sequences are MNHEY and SVGAGI. J gave up 5 bases and V 0 bases, and 1 base lay outside the gene matches. This CDR3 is 15 amino acids long. The receptor's source is a man aged 25 to 40 with glioma. Some clones in this sample may be carry-over from other donors' samples. The chain uses TRBV6-5 and TRBJ1-6, with 7 bases that match TRBD1. Sequenced material: PBMCs, taken from a glioma patient whose treatment included an IDH1 peptide vaccine. The CDR3 DNA sequence: TGTGCCAGCAGTTACTCAACAGGGGATAATTCACCCCTCCACTTT. This sequence encodes CASSYSTGDNSPLHF.